This TCR beta chain was captured in a study of blood T cell repertoires in COVID-19. Study as a whole: T cells, B-cell-depleted T cells, or PBMCs provided the cDNA or gDNA that served as material.

Clones were sequenced by immunoSEQ multiplex PCR, and TCRdb holds only the in-frame ones, with some missing. The table includes under 300,000 clones, just under 90% detected once. This receptor was taken from a woman between 40 and 55 years old with acute or convalescent COVID-19. The sequencing sample was made of peripheral blood.

This chain's CDR3 is CASSFQGGTNEKLFF. In nucleotides, the CDR3 is TGTGCCAGCAGTTTCCAGGGTGGCACTAATGAAAAACTGTTTTTT. The V call is TRBV6-5, the J call TRBJ1-4; D might be TRBD1 (5 bases). V lost 4 bases, J lost 2 bases, and 11 bases lay in between. The germline V gene has CDR1 MNHEY and CDR2 SVGAGI. This CDR3 has 15 residues.